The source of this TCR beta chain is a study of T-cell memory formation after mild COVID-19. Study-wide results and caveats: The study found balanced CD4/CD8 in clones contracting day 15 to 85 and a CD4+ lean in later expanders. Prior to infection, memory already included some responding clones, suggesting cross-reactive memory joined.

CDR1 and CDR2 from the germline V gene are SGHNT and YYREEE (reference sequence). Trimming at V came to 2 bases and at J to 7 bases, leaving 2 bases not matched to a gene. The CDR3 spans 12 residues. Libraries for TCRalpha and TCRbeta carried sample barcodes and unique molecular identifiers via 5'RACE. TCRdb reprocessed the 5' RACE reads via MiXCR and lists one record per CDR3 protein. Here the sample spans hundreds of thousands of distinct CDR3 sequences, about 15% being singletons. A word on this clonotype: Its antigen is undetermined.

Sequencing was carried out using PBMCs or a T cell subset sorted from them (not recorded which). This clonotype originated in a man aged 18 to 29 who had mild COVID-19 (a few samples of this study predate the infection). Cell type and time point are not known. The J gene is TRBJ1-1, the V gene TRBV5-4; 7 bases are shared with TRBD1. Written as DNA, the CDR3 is TGTGCCAGCAGCTTCGGGACAGATGAAGCTTTCTTT. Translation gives CASSFGTDEAFF. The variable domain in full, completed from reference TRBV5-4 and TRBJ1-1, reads ETGVTQSPTHLIKTRGQQVTLRCSSQSGHNTVSWYQQALGQGPQFIFQYYREEENGRGNFPPRFSGLQFPNYSSELNVNALELDDSALYLCASSFGTDEAFFGQGTRLTVV.